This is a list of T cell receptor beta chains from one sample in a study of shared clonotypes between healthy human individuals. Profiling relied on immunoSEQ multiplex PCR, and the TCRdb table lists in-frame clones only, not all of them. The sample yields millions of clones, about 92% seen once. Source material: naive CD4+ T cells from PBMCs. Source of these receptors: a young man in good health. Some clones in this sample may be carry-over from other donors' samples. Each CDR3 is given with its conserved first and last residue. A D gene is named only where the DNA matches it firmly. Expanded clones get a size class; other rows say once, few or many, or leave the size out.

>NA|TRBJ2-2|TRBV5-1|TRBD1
CASGEYRGLPGELFF
TGCGCCAGCGGGGAATACAGGGGATTACCCGGGGAGCTGTTTTTT
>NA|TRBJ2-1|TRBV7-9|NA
CASSLVLGASERSYNEQFF
TGTGCCAGCAGCTTAGTCCTAGGGGCCTCAGAGCGATCCTACAATGAGCAGTTCTTC
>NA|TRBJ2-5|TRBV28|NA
CASSLTLSDSLETQYF
TGTGCCAGCAGCCTCACCCTCTCAGACAGCCTGGAGACCCAGTACTTC
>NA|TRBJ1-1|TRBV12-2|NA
CASRLAIVLRSWRETEAFF
TGTGCAAGTCGCTTAGCGATCGTCCTAAGGAGTTGGCGGGAAACTGAAGCTTTCTTT
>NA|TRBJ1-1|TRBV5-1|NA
CASSLGTSRAFF
TGCGCCAGCAGCCTCGGGACCTCAAGAGCTTTCTTT
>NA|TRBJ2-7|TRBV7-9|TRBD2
CASSPTSGRSHEQYF
TGTGCCAGCAGTCCGACTAGCGGGAGAAGCCACGAGCAGTACTTC
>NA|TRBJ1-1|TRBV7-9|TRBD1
CASSLYRGGNTEAFF
TGTGCCAGCAGCTTATACAGGGGAGGAAACACTGAAGCTTTCTTT
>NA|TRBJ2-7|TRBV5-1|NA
CASSLLRGTYEQYF
TGCGCCAGCAGCTTGTTGCGGGGAACCTACGAGCAGTACTTC
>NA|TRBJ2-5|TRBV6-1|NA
CASSDPGPQETQYF
TGTGCCAGCAGTGATCCCGGGCCCCAAGAGACCCAGTACTTC
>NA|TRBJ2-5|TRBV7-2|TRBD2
CASSHGAGVQETQYF
TGTGCCAGCAGCCACGGGGCGGGAGTGCAGGAGACCCAGTACTTC
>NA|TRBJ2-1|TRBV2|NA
CASSLMSSYNEQFF
TGTGCCAGCAGTTTAATGAGCTCCTACAATGAGCAGTTCTTC
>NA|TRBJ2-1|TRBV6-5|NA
CASSSSHEQFF
TGTGCCAGCAGCTCCTCCCATGAGCAGTTCTTC
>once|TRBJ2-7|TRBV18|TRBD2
CASSLTGTSETYEQYF
TGTGCCAGCTCACTTACCGGGACTAGCGAGACCTACGAGCAGTACTTC
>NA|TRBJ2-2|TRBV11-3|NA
CASSSYTGELFF
TGTGCCAGCAGCTCCTATACCGGGGAGCTGTTTTTT
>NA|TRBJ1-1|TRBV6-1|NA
CASSDRGNTEAFF
TGTGCCAGCAGTGATCGAGGGAACACTGAAGCTTTCTTT
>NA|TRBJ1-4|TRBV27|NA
CASSFARGARTNEKLFF
TGTGCCAGCAGTTTTGCTCGGGGGGCGCGGACTAATGAAAAACTGTTTTTT
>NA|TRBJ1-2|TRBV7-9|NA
CASSFTGGASYGYTF
TGTGCCAGCAGCTTTACCGGGGGCGCTAGCTATGGCTACACCTTC
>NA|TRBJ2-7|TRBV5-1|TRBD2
CASSSSGSIYEQYF
TGCGCCAGCAGCTCAAGCGGGAGTATTTACGAGCAGTACTTC
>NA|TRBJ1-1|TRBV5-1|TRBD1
CASSLVGTGGTEAFF
TGCGCCAGCAGCTTGGTAGGGACAGGCGGCACTGAAGCTTTCTTT
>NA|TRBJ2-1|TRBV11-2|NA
CASSFVRGNPSYNEQFF
TGTGCCAGCAGCTTCGTGCGGGGTAACCCCTCCTACAATGAGCAGTTCTTC
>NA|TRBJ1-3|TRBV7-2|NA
CASSFDSSGNTIYF
TGTGCCAGCAGCTTCGACAGCTCTGGAAACACCATATATTTT
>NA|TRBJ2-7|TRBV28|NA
CASGRQGPYEQYF
TGTGCCAGTGGGCGGCAGGGTCCCTACGAGCAGTACTTC
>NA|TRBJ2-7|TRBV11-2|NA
CASSLEGSSYEQYF
TGTGCCAGCAGCTTAGAAGGGAGTTCCTACGAGCAGTACTTC
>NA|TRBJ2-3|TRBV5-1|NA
CASSSTRIGTDTQYF
TGCGCCAGCAGCTCAACTAGGATTGGAACAGATACGCAGTATTTT
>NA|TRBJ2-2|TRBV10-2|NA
CAGGTFGAGELFF
TGCGCCGGAGGGACATTTGGGGCCGGGGAGCTGTTTTTT
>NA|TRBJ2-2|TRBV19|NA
CASNQRTNTGELFF
TGTGCCAGTAATCAAAGGACAAACACCGGGGAGCTGTTTTTT
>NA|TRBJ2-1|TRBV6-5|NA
CATSPRWVRNEQFF
TGTGCCACCTCCCCCCGTTGGGTCCGCAATGAGCAGTTCTTC
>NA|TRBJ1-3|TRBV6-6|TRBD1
CASSGQGARSGNTIYF
TGTGCCAGCAGTGGACAGGGGGCCCGTTCTGGAAACACCATATATTTT
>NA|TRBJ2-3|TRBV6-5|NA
CASRPSGLYTDTQYF
TGTGCCAGCCGCCCCAGCGGATTATACACAGATACGCAGTATTTT
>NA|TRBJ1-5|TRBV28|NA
CASSRDSNQPQHF
TGTGCCAGCAGCCGGGATAGCAATCAGCCCCAGCATTTT
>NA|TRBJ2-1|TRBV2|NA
CASSEVLAYEQFF
TGTGCCAGCAGTGAAGTCCTAGCGTATGAGCAGTTCTTC
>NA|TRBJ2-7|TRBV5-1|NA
CASTLDVDFSYEQYF
TGCGCCAGCACCCTTGATGTGGACTTCTCCTACGAGCAGTACTTC
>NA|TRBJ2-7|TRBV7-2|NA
CASSEPGFAYEQYF
TGTGCCAGCAGCGAACCGGGATTCGCCTACGAGCAGTACTTC
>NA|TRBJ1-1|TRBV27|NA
CASSLRGPLNTEAFF
TGTGCCAGCAGTTTACGGGGACCGCTGAACACTGAAGCTTTCTTT
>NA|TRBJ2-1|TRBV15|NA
CATSRDFAGKQFF
TGTGCCACCAGCAGGGATTTCGCAGGGAAGCAGTTCTTC
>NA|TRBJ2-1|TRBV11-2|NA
CASSLLVSLGSGSYNEQFF
TGTGCCAGCAGCTTATTGGTTTCGTTGGGTAGCGGCTCCTACAATGAGCAGTTCTTC
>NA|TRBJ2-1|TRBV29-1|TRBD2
CSAPGLADYNEQFF
TGCAGCGCCCCAGGACTAGCGGACTACAATGAGCAGTTCTTC
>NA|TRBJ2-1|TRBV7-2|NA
CASSFTNYNEQFF
TGTGCCAGCAGCTTCACTAACTACAATGAGCAGTTCTTC
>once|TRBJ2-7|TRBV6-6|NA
CASSASETNYEQYF
TGTGCCAGCAGTGCTTCAGAGACAAACTACGAGCAGTACTTC
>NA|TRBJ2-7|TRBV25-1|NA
CASSESFGRTYEQYF
TGTGCCAGCAGTGAATCGTTCGGGAGAACCTACGAGCAGTACTTC
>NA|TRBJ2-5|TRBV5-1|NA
CASSEPGMETQYF
TGCGCCAGCAGCGAGCCAGGAATGGAGACCCAGTACTTC
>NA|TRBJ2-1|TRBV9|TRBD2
CASSVLAGVHNEQFF
TGTGCCAGCAGCGTACTAGCGGGGGTCCACAATGAGCAGTTCTTC
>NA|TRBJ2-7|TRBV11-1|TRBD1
CASSRTGVSYEQYF
TGTGCCAGCAGCCGGACAGGGGTCTCCTACGAGCAGTACTTC
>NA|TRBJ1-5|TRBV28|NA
CASSLWGGAVNQPQHF
TGTGCCAGCAGTTTATGGGGAGGGGCAGTCAATCAGCCCCAGCATTTT
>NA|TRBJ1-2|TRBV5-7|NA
CASSLGWESYGYTF
TGTGCCAGCAGCTTGGGCTGGGAGTCCTATGGCTACACCTTC
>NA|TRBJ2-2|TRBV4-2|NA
CASSQDLGDTGELFF
TGTGCCAGCAGCCAAGATTTAGGTGACACCGGGGAGCTGTTTTTT